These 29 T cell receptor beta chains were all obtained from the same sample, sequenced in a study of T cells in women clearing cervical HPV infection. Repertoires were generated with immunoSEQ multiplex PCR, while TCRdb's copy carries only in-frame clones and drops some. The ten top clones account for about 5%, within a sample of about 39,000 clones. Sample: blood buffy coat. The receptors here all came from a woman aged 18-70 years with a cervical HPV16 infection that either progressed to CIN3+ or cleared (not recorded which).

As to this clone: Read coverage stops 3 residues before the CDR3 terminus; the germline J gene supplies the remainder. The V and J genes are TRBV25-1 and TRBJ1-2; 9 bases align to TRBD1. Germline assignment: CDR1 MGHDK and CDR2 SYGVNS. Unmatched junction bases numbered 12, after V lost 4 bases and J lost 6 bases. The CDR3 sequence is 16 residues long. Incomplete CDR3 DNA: TGTGCCAGCAGTGCCGGGACAGGGCAATGGGTTGATGGC. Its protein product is CASSAGTGQWVDG. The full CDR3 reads CASSAGTGQWVDGYTF.

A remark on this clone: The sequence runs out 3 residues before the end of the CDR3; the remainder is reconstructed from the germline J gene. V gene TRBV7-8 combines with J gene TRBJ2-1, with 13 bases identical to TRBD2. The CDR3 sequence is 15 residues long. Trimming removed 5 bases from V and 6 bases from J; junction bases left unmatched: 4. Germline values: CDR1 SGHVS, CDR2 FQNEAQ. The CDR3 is CASSHRLAGGNEQFF. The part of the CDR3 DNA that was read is TGTGCCAGCAGCCACAGACTAGCGGGGGGCAATGAG.

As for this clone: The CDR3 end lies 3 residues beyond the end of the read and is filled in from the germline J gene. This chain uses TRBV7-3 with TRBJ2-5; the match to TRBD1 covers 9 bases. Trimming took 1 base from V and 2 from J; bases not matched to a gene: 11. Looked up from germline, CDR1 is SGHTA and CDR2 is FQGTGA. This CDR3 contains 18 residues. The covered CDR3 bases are TGTGCCAGCAGCTTAAGGACCGGCGGGACAGGGATGCAAGAGACC. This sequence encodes CASSLRTGGTGMQET. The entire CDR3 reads CASSLRTGGTGMQETQYF.

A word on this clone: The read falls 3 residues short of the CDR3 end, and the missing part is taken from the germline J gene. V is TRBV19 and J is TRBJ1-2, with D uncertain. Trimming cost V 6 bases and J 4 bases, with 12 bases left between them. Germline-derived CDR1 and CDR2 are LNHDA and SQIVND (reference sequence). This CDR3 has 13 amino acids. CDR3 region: CASRGGHLYGYTF. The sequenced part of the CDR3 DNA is TGTGCCAGTAGAGGCGGCCACCTCTATGGC.

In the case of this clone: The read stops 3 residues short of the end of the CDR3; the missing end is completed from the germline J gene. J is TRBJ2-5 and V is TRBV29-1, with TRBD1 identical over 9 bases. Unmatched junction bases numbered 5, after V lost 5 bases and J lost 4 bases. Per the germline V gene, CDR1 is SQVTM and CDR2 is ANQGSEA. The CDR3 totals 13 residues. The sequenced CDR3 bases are TGCAGCGTTAAACAGGGGGCTAGAGAGACC. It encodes CSVKQGARET. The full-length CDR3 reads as CSVKQGARETQYF.

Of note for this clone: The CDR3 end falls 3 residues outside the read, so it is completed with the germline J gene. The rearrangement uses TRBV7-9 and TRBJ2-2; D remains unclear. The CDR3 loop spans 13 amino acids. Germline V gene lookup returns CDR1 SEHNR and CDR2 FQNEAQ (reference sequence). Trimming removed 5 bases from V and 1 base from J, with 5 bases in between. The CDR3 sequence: CASSDRNTGELFF. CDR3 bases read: TGTGCCAGCAGCGATAGGAACACCGGGGAG.

This chain's CDR3 is CASSPSKTGGTNTIYF. Partial CDR3 DNA: TGTGCCAGCAGTCCTTCCAAAACAGGGGGGACAAACACC. This chain links TRBV12-3 or TRBV12-4 with TRBJ1-3; 8 bases map to TRBD1. The sequenced fragment ends 3 residues before the CDR3 boundary, so the rest is inferred from the germline J gene. The CDR3 is made up of 16 amino acids. With 5 bases clipped from V and 6 bases from J, the junction kept 12 bases outside the gene matches.

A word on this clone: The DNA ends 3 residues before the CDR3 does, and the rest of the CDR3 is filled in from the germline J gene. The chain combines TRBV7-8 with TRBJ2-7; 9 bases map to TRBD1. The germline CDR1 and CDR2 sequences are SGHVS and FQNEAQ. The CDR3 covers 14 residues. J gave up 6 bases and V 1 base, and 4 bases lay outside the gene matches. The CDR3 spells CASSLGATGGEQYF. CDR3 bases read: TGTGCCAGCAGCTTAGGCGCGACAGGGGGCGAG.

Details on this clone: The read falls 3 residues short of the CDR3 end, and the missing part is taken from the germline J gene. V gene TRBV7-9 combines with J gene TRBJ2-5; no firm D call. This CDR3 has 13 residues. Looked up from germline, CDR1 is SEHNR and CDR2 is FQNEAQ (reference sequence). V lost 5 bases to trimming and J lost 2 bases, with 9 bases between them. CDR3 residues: CASSRSFQETQYF. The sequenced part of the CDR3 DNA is TGTGCCAGCAGCCGCAGTTTTCAAGAGACC.

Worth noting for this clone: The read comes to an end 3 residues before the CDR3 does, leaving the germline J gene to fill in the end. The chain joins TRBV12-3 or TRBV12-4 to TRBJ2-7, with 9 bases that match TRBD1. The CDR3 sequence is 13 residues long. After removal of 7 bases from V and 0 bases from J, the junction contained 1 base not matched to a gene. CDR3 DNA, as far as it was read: TGTGCCAGCAAGGGACAGGGCTCCTACGAG. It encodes CASKGQGSYE. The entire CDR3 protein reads CASKGQGSYEQYF.

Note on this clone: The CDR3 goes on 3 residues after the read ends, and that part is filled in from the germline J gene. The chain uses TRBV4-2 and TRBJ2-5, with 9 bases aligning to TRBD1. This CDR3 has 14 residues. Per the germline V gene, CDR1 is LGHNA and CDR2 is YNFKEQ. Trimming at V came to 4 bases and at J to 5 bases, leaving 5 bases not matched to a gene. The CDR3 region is CASSLRTGEETQYF. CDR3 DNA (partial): TGTGCCAGCAGCCTCCGGACAGGGGAGGAGACC.

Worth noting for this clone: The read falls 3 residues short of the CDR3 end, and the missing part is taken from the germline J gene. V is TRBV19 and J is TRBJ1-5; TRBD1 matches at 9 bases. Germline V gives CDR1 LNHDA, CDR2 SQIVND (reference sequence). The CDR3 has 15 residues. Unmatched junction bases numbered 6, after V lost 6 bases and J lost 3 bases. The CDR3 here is CASSLDRGYNQPQHF. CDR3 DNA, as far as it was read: TGTGCCAGTAGCCTGGACAGGGGATACAATCAGCCC.

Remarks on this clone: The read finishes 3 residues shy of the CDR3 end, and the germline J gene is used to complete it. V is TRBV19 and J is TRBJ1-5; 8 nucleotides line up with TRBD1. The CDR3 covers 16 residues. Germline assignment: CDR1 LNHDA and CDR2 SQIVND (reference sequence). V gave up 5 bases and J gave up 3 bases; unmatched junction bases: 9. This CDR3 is CASSPRQGSSNQPQHF. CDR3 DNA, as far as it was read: TGTGCCAGTAGTCCCCGACAGGGGTCGTCCAATCAGCCC.

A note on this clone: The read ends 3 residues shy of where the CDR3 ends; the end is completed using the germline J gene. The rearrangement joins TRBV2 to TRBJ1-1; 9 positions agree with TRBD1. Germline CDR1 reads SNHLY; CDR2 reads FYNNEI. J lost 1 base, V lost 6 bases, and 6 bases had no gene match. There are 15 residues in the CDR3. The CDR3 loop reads CASRGTGYGNTEAFF. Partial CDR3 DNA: TGTGCCAGCAGAGGGACAGGGTACGGGAACACTGAA.

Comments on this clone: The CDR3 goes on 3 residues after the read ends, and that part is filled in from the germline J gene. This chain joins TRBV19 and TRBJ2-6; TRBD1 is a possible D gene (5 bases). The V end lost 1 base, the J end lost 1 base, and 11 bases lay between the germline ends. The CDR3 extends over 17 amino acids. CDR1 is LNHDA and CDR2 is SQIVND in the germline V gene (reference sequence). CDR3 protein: CASSIGQGRSGANVLTF. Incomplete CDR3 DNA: TGTGCCAGTAGTATAGGCCAGGGTAGGTCTGGGGCCAACGTC. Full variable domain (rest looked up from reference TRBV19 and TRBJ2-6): DGGITQSPKYLFRKEGQNVTLSCEQNLNHDAMYWYRQDPGQGLRLIYYSQIVNDFQKGDIAEGYSVSREKKESFPLTVTSAQKNPTAFYLCASSIGQGRSGANVLTFGAGSRLTVL.

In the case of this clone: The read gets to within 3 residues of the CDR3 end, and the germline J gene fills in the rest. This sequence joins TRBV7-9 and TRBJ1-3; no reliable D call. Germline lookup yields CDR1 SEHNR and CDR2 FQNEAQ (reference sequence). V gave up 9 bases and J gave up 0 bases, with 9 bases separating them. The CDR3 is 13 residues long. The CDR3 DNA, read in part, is TGTGCCAGTCAGGAGAGCTCTGGAAACACC. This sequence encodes CASQESSGNT. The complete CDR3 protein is CASQESSGNTIYF.

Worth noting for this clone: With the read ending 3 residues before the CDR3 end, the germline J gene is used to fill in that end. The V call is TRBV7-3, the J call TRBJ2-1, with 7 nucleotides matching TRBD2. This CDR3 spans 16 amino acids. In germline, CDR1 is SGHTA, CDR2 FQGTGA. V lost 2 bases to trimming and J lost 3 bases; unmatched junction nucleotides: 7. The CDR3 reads CASSLGSASGYNEQFF. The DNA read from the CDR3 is TGTGCCAGCAGCTTAGGGTCTGCTAGCGGCTACAATGAG. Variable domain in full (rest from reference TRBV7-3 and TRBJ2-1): GAGVSQTPSNKVTEKGKYVELRCDPISGHTALYWYRQSLGQGPEFLIYFQGTGAADDSGLPNDRFFAVRPEGSVSTLKIQRTERGDSAVYLCASSLGSASGYNEQFFGPGTRLTVL.

The CDR3 sequence is CASFFKQKAAYEQYF. The CDR3 bases that were read are TGTGCCAGTTTTTTCAAGCAGAAGGCGGCATACGAG. The chain links TRBV18 to TRBJ2-7; D not certain. Coverage ceases 3 residues before the CDR3 finishes, and the germline J gene fills in the end. Deletions cut 9 bases from V and 4 bases from J, with 22 bases between. The germline gives CDR1 KGHSH, CDR2 LQKENI. The CDR3 spans 15 residues. Using reference TRBV18 and TRBJ2-7 for the parts outside the CDR3, the full variable domain is NAGVMQNPRHLVRRRGQEARLRCSPMKGHSHVYWYRQLPEEGLKFMVYLQKENIIDESGMPKERFSAEFPKEGPSILRIQQVVRGDSAAYFCASFFKQKAAYEQYFGPGTRLTVT.

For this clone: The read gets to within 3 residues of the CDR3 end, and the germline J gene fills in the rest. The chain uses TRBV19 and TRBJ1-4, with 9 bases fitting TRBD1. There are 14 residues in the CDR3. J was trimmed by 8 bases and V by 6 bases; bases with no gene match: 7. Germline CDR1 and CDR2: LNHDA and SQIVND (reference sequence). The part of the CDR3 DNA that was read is TGTGCCAGTAGCCCGGACAGGGGAAGAGAAAAA. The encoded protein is CASSPDRGREK. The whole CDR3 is CASSPDRGREKLFF.

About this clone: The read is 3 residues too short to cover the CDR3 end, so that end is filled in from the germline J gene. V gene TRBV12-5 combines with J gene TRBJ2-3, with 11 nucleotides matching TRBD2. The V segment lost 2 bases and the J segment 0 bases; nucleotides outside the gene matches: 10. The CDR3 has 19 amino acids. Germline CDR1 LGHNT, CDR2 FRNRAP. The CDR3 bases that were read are TGTGCTAGTGGTTTGCACCCGGGACTAGCGGCAGCTAGCACAGATACG. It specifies CASGLHPGLAAASTDT. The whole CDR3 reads CASGLHPGLAAASTDTQYF.

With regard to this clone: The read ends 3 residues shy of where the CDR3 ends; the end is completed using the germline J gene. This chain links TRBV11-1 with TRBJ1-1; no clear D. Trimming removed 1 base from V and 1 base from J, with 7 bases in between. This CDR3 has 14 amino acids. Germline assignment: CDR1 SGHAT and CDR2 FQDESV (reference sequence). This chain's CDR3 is CASSLGLQNTEAFF. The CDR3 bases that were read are TGTGCCAGCAGCTTAGGGCTGCAGAACACTGAA.

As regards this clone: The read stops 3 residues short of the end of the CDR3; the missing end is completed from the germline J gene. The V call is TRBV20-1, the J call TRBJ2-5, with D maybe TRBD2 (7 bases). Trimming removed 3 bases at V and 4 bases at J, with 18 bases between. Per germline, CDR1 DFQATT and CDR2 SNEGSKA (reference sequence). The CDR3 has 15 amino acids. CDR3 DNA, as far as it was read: TGCAGTGCTAGGGAGGGGGGGAGGCAGGGAGAGACC. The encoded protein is CSAREGGRQGET. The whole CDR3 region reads CSAREGGRQGETQYF.

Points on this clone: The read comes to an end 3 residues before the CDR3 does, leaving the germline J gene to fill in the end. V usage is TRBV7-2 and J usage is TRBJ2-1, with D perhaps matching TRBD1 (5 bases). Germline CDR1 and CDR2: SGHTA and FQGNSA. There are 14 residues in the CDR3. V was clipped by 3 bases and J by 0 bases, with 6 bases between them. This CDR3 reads CASSFRASYNEQFF. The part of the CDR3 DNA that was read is TGTGCCAGCAGCTTCAGGGCCTCCTACAATGAG.

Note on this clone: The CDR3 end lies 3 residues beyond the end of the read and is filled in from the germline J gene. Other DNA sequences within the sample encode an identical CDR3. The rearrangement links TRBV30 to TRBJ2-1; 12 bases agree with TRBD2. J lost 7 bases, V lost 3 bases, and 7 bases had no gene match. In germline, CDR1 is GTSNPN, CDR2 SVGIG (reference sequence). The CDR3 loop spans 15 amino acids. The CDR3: CAWSARGLAGNEQFF. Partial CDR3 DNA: TGTGCCTGGAGCGCCCGAGGACTAGCGGGGAATGAG.

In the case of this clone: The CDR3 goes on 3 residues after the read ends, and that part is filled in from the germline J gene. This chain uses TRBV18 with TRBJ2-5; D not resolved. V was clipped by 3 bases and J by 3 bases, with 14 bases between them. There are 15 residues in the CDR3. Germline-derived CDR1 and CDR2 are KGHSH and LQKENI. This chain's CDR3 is CASSPPTAPKETQYF. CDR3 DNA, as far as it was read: TGTGCCAGCTCACCTCCAACAGCCCCCAAAGAGACC.

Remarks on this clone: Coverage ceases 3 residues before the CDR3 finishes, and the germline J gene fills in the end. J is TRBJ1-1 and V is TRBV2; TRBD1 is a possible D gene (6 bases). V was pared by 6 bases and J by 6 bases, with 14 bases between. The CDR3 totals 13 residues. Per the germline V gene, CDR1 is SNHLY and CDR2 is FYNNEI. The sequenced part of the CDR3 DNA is TGTGCCAGCAGAAGGACAGACTTCTCTGAA. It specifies CASRRTDFSE. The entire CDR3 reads CASRRTDFSEAFF.

The CDR3 bases that were read are TGTGCCAGCAGCAAATCAGGGAGAGCTAACTATGGC. It specifies CASSKSGRANYG. The CDR3 reads in full as CASSKSGRANYGYTF. The chain joins TRBV14 to TRBJ1-2, with a weak D call TRBD1 (5 bases). The read terminates 3 residues before the CDR3 end, so the remaining end is supplied by the germline J gene. The ends were cut back, 5 bases at V and 0 bases at J, with 13 bases in the middle. The CDR3 length is 15 residues. CDR1 and CDR2 (germline): SGHDN, FVKESK. The entire variable domain, with the rest obtained from reference TRBV14 and TRBJ1-2, is as follows: EAGVTQFPSHSVIEKGQTVTLRCDPISGHDNLYWYRRVMGKEIKFLLHFVKESKQDESGMPNNRFLAERTGGTYSTLKVQPAELEDSGVYFCASSKSGRANYGYTFGSGTRLTVV.

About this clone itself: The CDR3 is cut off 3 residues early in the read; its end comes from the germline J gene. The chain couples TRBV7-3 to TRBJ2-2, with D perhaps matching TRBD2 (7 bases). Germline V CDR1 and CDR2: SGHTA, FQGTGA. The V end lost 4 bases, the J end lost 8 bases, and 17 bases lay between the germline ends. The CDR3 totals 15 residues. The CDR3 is CASSSSVGGAGELFF. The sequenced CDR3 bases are TGTGCCAGCAGCTCCTCTGTTGGGGGGGCTGGGGAG.

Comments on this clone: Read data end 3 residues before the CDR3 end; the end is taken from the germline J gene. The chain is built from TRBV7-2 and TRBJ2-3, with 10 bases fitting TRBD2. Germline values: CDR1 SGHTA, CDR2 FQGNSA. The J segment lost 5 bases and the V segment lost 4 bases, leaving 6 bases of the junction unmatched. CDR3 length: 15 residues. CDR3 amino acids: CASSSRASGGDTQYF. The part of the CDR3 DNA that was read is TGTGCCAGCAGCTCAAGGGCTAGCGGGGGAGATACG.